The rows below give T cell receptor beta chains drawn from one sample of a study of blood T cell repertoires in COVID-19. Clones were read by immunoSEQ multiplex PCR, and TCRdb kept only the in-frame ones, dropping some. The table includes roughly 500,000 clones, 70% to 90% detected once. The sample comprised PBMCs or T cells enriched from blood (not recorded which). The receptors here all came from a woman aged 40-49 years who had recovered from COVID-19. Each CDR3 is given with its conserved first and last residue. The D gene is left open where the match is weak. Only some rows state a clone size, as once, few, many or a class for expanded clones.

cdr3_nt cdr3_aa d_call j_call clone_size v_call cdr3_length
TGCGCCAGCAGCCAAGCTACTAGCGAAAACAATGAGCAGTTCTTC CASSQATSENNEQFF TRBD2 TRBJ2-1 . TRBV4-1 15
TGCAGCGTTGAGGGCAGGGTGGGCACAGATACGCAGTATTTT CSVEGRVGTDTQYF . TRBJ2-3 . TRBV29-1 14
TGTGCCAGCAGCTTAGTAGCCGGGACACTCAATCCCTACGAGCAGTACTTC CASSLVAGTLNPYEQYF . TRBJ2-7 . TRBV11-2 17
TGTGCCAGCAGCCCGGGACTTAGCACAGATACGCAGTATTTT CASSPGLSTDTQYF . TRBJ2-3 . TRBV7-9 14
TGTGCCAGGAGGGGGACAGGGGAATACGAGCAGTACTTC CARRGTGEYEQYF TRBD1 TRBJ2-7 . TRBV2 13
TGTGCCAGCAGCCCCAGGTTGTTGGACAATGAGCAGTTCTTC CASSPRLLDNEQFF . TRBJ2-1 . TRBV6-5 14
TGTGCCAGCAGCCAAGATAGCGATAGCGGTGGGACCGGGGAGCTGTTTTTT CASSQDSDSGGTGELFF . TRBJ2-2 . TRBV3-1/TRBV3-2 17
TGTGCCACCTGGACAGTCTTCTATGGCTACACCTTC CATWTVFYGYTF . TRBJ1-2 . TRBV6-5 12
TGTGCCAGCAGCTCAGAGACAGGGGCCCCTCGCGAGCAGTACTTC CASSSETGAPREQYF TRBD1 TRBJ2-7 . TRBV7-9 15
TGTGCCAGCAGCCCAAGAACAGGGGGCCCTGGCTACACCTTC CASSPRTGGPGYTF TRBD1 TRBJ1-2 once TRBV7-9 14
TGCGCCAGCAGGGGAGTTGCCGCCCTGAGCTATGGCTACACCTTC CASRGVAALSYGYTF . TRBJ1-2 . TRBV10-2 15
TGTGCCAGCAACCCGATGGGCCGGTATAGCGAGCAGTACTTC CASNPMGRYSEQYF . TRBJ2-7 . TRBV5-5 14
TGTGCCAGCAGTTTTCTAGCCGGGAGGGCGCAAGCAGATACGCAGTATTTT CASSFLAGRAQADTQYF TRBD2 TRBJ2-3 . TRBV27 17
TGCAGCGTTCAGGGGGGACACACCGGGGAGCTGTTTTTT CSVQGGHTGELFF . TRBJ2-2 . TRBV29-1 13
TGCGCCAGCAGCCTACAGGGTAATATTGAAGCTTTCTTT CASSLQGNIEAFF . TRBJ1-1 . TRBV5-1 13
TGTGCCAGTGGACGGGACTTGTTGAACACTGAAGCTTTCTTT CASGRDLLNTEAFF . TRBJ1-1 . TRBV19 14